This TCR beta chain is from a study of post-analysis software for immune sequencing data. Whole-study context: Included courses were relapsing-remitting and secondary progressive multiple sclerosis; progressive-relapsing multiple sclerosis was also included.

Study results and caveats: Samples made in the same batch grouped tightly together by F measure. Compared with controls, patients showed significantly lower normalized Chao1 diversity.

Each TCR beta cDNA library carried unique molecular identifiers. Yield was 500,000 or so cDNA molecules from approximately 0.95 to 9.8 million T cells. TCRdb used MiXCR to reprocess the PCR reads, holding one entry per CDR3 protein. Of roughly 620,000 distinct CDR3 sequences listed, 44% are singletons. A note on this clonotype: Its cognate antigen is unknown. One junction end disagrees with the germline gene, perhaps due to a read error.

The sample consisted of blood. The clonotype comes from a girl between 10 and 17 years old with multiple sclerosis.

CDR3 sequence: CVSSYRGYNEQFF. CDR3 DNA: TGTGTCAGCAGTTACAGGGGTTACAATGAGCAGTTCTTC. This chain joins TRBV12-3 or TRBV12-4 and TRBJ2-1; 7 positions match TRBD1. This CDR3 comprises 13 residues.